The 2 T cell receptor beta chains in this list originate from one sample, sequenced in a study of blood T cell repertoires in COVID-19. Method: immunoSEQ multiplex PCR; TCRdb's copy keeps in-frame clones and lacks some. The repertoire consists of about 170,000 clones, with roughly 83% occurring once and the leading ten covering roughly 13%. The sequenced sample was peripheral blood. The receptors originated from a young man with active or convalescent COVID-19.

The CDR3 region is CASSSRGQGYGYTF. The CDR3 nucleotides read TGTGCCAGTAGTTCAAGGGGACAGGGGTATGGCTACACCTTC. This rearrangement joins TRBV19 to TRBJ1-2; 10 bases map to TRBD1. J lost 5 bases, V lost 5 bases, and 5 bases had no gene match. CDR3 length: 14 residues. CDR1 LNHDA and CDR2 SQIVND come from the germline V gene (reference sequence).

The rearrangement joins TRBV4-3 to TRBJ2-5, with 7 positions matching TRBD1. Germline CDR1 LGHNA, CDR2 YSLEER. The CDR3 length is 14 residues. The V segment lost 4 bases and the J segment 5 bases; nucleotides outside the gene matches: 7. CDR3 sequence (DNA): TGCGCCAGCAGCCCCACAGGGGTTGGGGAGACCCAGTACTTC. Amino acids: CASSPTGVGETQYF.